This TCR beta chain originates from a study of CD8+ T cells in alopecia areata. Sequencing templates came from extracted RNA that was reverse transcribed into cDNA. The protocol was immunoSEQ multiplex PCR, while the TCRdb copy is restricted to in-frame clones and leaves out a portion. The sample lists about 120,000 clones, approximately 48% occurring once. CDR1 LGHNA and CDR2 YSLEER come from the germline V gene. Trimming left V 2 bases short and J 1 base short, with 13 bases between. The CDR3 has 16 residues. Study-wide findings and caveats: It was less clear whether patients shared TCRs than it was in mice, possibly because of HLA.

This clone was found a few times. Its antigen is undetermined. The clonotype originates from a human donor with alopecia areata. The sample here was CD8+ T cells sorted from blood, taken at week 0. This chain joins TRBV4-3 and TRBJ2-3; weak D call: TRBD1 (5 bases). The CDR3 coding sequence is TGCGCCAGCAGCCAACTGACAGCAGTCGGCACAGATACGCAGTATTTT. It yields the protein CASSQLTAVGTDTQYF.